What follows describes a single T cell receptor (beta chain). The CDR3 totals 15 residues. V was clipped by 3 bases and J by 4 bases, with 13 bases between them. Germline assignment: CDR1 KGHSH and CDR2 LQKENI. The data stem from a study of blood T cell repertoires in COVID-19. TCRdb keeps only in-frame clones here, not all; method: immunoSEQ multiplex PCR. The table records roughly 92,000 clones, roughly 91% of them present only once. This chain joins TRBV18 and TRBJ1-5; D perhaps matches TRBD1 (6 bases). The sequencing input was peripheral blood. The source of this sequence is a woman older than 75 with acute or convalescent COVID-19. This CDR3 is CASSPIGTLNQPQHF. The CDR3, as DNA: TGTGCCAGCTCACCTATTGGGACACTAAATCAGCCCCAGCATTTT.